This T cell receptor beta chain comes out of a study of siplizumab effects on memory and regulatory T cells. Findings of the study overall: Proliferating siplizumab-culture Treg suppressive function went unconfirmed. Treg origin accounted for an average of approximately 67% of mappable alloreactive CD4+ clones with siplizumab and approximately 25% in controls.

Each sample had about 100,000 TCR templates assayed. Profiling relied on immunoSEQ multiplex PCR, and the TCRdb table lists in-frame clones only, not all of them. The data show more than 95,000 clones, approximately 94% seen once. As for this clone: The antigen is unknown.

The source is a human donor in good health. The material sequenced was non-Treg CD4+ T cells sorted from blood.

The CDR3 DNA reads TGCAGCGTTGTTCACAGGGGTGGATTTGGCTACACCTTC. It is translated as CSVVHRGGFGYTF. The chain employs TRBV29-1 and TRBJ1-2, with 7 bases fitting TRBD1. The CDR3 is 13 amino acids. V trimming: 4 bases; J trimming: 7 bases; junction bases outside the gene matches: 9. In germline, CDR1 is SQVTM, CDR2 ANQGSEA.